Reported below is one T cell receptor beta chain. This sample was included in a study of control samples from healthy donors and cancer patients. Sequencing was performed with immunoSEQ multiplex PCR; in TCRdb, only in-frame clones are kept and a portion is missing. The sample lists more than 150,000 clones, around 93% seen once, with more than 1.1% in the top ten. V lost 4 bases, J lost 6 bases, and 19 bases lay in between. The CDR3 totals 15 residues. Germline values: CDR1 SGHKS, CDR2 YYEKEE (reference sequence). The TCR originated in a young man in good health. Material for sequencing was blood. V is TRBV5-5 and J is TRBJ1-1; D is unclear. CDR3 DNA sequence: TGTGCCAGCAGCCCTGAGTATTCCTGGGTCTCTGAAGCTTTCTTT. It translates to CASSPEYSWVSEAFF.